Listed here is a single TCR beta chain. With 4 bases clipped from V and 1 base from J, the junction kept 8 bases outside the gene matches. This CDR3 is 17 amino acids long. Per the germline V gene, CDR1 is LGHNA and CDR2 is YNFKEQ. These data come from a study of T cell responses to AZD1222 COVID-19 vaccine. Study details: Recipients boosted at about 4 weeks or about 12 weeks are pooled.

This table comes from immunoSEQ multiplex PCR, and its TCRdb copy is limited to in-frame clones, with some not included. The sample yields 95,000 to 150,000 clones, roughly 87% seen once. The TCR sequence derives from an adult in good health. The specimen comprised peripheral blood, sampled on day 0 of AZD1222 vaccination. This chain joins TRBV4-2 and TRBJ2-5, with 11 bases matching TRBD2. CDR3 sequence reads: CASSRAPSGGPQETQYF. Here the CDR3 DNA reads TGTGCCAGCAGCCGGGCCCCTAGCGGGGGGCCCCAAGAGACCCAGTACTTC.